This T cell receptor (beta chain) originates from a study of blood T cell repertoires in COVID-19. V lost 3 bases, J lost 5 bases, and 3 bases stayed unmatched. Germline assignment: CDR1 LNHDA and CDR2 SQIVND (reference sequence). This CDR3 region has 14 residues. This clone was seen only once. In the source study's methods: Cell counts per sample came from amplifying reference gene primers. Clones were sequenced by immunoSEQ multiplex PCR, and TCRdb holds only the in-frame ones, with some missing. V, J and clone size are taken as reported in that table, and D and trimming were inferred from the DNA itself. The sample carries just over 90,000 clones, 90% recorded once.

The sample consisted of peripheral blood. The V gene is TRBV19, the J gene TRBJ1-4; 7 positions agree with TRBD1. This TCR was sampled from a human donor with active COVID-19. The donor label of this sample is uncertain. The CDR3 here is CASSILTGNEKLFF. The DNA for the CDR3 is TGTGCCAGTAGTATTTTGACAGGGAATGAAAAACTGTTTTTT. Filled out from reference TRBV19 and TRBJ1-4, the complete variable domain reads DGGITQSPKYLFRKEGQNVTLSCEQNLNHDAMYWYRQDPGQGLRLIYYSQIVNDFQKGDIAEGYSVSREKKESFPLTVTSAQKNPTAFYLCASSILTGNEKLFFGSGTQLSVL.